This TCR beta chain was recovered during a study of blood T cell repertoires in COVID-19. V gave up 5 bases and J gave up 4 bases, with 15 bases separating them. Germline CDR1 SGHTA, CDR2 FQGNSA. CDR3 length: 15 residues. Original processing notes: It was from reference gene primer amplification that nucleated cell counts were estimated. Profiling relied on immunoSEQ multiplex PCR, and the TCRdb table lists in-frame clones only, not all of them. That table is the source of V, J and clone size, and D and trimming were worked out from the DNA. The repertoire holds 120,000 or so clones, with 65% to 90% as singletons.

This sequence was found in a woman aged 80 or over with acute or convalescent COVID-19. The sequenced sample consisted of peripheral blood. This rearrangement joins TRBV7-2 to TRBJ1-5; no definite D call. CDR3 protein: CASSLRRRDNQPQHF. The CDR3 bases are TGTGCCAGCAGCCTCAGACGGAGGGATAATCAGCCCCAGCATTTT.